This entry is about one TCR beta chain. What it binds is unknown. The data were obtained in a study of OX40 agonist ivuxolimab in advanced cancers. CDR3 size: 14 residues. Generated by immunoSEQ multiplex PCR, the TCRdb table keeps only in-frame clones and is missing some. The table records 35,000 to 55,000 clones, 75% to 90% of them present only once. Regarding the study as a whole: There was clonal expansion of CD4+ and CD8+ blood T cells by week 6 at 0.1 to 3.0 mg/kg.

V is TRBV21-1 and J is TRBJ2-5; the DNA was not used to check the table's D call, TRBD1. TRBV21-1 is given as a pseudogene. This receptor was taken from an adult with an advanced solid tumor such as melanoma, head and neck, liver or kidney cancer. The sequences come from CD4+ or CD8+ T cells sorted from blood, collected in a trial of the OX40 agonist ivuxolimab. The CDR3 here is CASSSRRGRETQYF. The CDR3 nucleotides are TGTGCCAGCAGCTCCCGAAGGGGGCGGGAGACCCAGTACTTC.